The entry below describes one TCR beta chain. The entry originates in a study of shared clonotypes between healthy human individuals. Assay: immunoSEQ multiplex PCR; the TCRdb copy retains only in-frame clones and omits some. The sample lists about 2 million clones, 95% occurring once. Input material: naive CD4+ T cells sorted from blood. Sample subset: CD45RA+ positively selected. The sequence was obtained from a man aged 18 to 29 in good health.

CDR3 sequence: CASSEGTGGGEQYF. Written as DNA, the CDR3 is TGTGCCAGCAGTGAAGGGACAGGGGGGGGTGAGCAGTACTTC. The chain has TRBV2 and TRBJ2-7; 10 positions agree with TRBD1. CDR1 is SNHLY, CDR2 FYNNEI, per germline. V shed 1 base and J 7 bases; nucleotides not matched to a gene: 4. This CDR3 region has 14 residues. The whole variable domain, remainder taken from reference TRBV2 and TRBJ2-7, is EPEVTQTPSHQVTQMGQEVILRCVPISNHLYFYWYRQILGQKVEFLVSFYNNEISEKSEIFDDQFSVERPDGSNFTLKIRSTKLEDSAMYFCASSEGTGGGEQYFGPGTRLTVT.